This TCR beta chain stems from a study of cytomegalovirus exposure and HLA in healthy donors. The PCR had 60 Vbeta and 13 Jbeta primers. The table came from immunoSEQ multiplex PCR; TCRdb's copy has only in-frame clones and leaves some out. The table includes approximately 180,000 clones, roughly 70% detected once. CDR1 SNHLY and CDR2 FYNNEI come from the germline V gene. The CDR3 extends over 12 amino acids. Trimming shortened V by 7 bases and J by 1 base, and 8 bases separated the two germline ends. This clone was counted once. The antigen remains undetermined. This same CDR3 is encoded by further DNA sequences in the sample. Study-level points and caveats: Based on reports, TCR beta sequences accurately predicted HLA-A and HLA-B alleles for most subjects. The Asian-associated ancestry cluster reportedly had fewer N-insertions than the approximately 630-donor mean in a later analysis. Immune exposure was documented only through CMV serostatus.

The source is a male donor in good health and CMV-seronegative. This chain uses TRBV2 with TRBJ2-7; weak D call: TRBD1 (5 bases). Sample: PBMCs. The CDR3 region is CASKRGSYEQYF. In DNA form, the CDR3 reads TGTGCCAGCAAAAGGGGTTCCTACGAGCAGTACTTC.